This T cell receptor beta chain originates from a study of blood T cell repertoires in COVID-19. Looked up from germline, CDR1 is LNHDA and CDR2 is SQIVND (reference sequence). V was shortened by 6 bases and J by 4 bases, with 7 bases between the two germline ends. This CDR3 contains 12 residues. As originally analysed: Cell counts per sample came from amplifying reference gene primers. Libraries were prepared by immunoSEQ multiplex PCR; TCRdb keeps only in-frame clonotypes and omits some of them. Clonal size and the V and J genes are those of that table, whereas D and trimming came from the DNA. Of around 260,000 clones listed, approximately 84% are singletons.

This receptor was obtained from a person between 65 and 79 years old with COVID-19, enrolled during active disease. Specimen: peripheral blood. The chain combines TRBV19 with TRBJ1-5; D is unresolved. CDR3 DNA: TGTGCCAGTAGCCGAGGTAATCAGCCCCAGCATTTT. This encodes CASSRGNQPQHF. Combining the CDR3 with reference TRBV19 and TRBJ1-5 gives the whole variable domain DGGITQSPKYLFRKEGQNVTLSCEQNLNHDAMYWYRQDPGQGLRLIYYSQIVNDFQKGDIAEGYSVSREKKESFPLTVTSAQKNPTAFYLCASSRGNQPQHFGDGTRLSIL.